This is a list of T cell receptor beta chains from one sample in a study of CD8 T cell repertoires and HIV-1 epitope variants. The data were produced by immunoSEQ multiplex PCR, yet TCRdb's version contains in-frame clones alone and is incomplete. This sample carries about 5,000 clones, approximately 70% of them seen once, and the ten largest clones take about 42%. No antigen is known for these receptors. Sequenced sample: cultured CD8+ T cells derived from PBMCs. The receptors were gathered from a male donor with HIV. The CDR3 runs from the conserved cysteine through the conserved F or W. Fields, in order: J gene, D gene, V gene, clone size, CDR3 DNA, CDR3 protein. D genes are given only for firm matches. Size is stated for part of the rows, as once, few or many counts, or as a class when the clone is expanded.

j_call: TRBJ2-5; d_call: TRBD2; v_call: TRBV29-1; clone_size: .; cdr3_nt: TGCAGCGTTGGGATGCGGGAGCAGGTCCAAGAGACCCAGTACTTC; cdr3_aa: CSVGMREQVQETQYF
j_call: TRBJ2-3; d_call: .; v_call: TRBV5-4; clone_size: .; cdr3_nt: TGTGCCAGCAGCTTAGGCAGCAACACAGATACGCAGTATTTT; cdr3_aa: CASSLGSNTDTQYF
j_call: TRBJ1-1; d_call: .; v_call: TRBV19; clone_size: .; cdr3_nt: TGTGCCAGTAGTATAGACGTTACCGGGACAATGAACACTGAAGCTTTCTTT; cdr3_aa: CASSIDVTGTMNTEAFF
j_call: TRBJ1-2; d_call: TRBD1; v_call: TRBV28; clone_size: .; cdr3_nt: TGTGCCAGCAGTCCCTCTCGGACAGGGGGTGGCTACACCTTC; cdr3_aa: CASSPSRTGGGYTF
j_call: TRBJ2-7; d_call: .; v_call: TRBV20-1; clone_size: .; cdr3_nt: TGCAGTGCTCTAGGCCAATACGAGCAGTACTTC; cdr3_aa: CSALGQYEQYF
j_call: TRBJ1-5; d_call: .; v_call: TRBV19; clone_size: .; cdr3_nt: TGTGCCAGTAGTATCGGGCACCTTAGCAATCAGCCCCAGCATTTT; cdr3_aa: CASSIGHLSNQPQHF
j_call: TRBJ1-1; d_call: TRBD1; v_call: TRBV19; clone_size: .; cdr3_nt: TGTGCCATAGGGACAGCGAACACTGAAGCTTTCTTT; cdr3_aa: CAIGTANTEAFF
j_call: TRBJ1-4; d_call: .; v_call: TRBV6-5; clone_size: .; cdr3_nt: TGTGCCAGCAGTTACTCGAAAAATGGTGAAAAACTGTTTTTT; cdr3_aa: CASSYSKNGEKLFF
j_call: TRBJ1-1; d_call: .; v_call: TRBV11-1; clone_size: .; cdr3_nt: TGTGCCAGCAGCCTGATCCCTCAAGTAGGGAACACTGAAGCTTTCTTT; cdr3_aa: CASSLIPQVGNTEAFF
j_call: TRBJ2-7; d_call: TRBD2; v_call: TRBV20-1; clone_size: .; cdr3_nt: TGCAGTGCGGGGAGGGTGGAGCAGTACTTC; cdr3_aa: CSAGRVEQYF
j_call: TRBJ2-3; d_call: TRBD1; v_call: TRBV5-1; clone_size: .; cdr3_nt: TGCGCCAGCAGCTTGATACAACAGGGGAATAGAGCAGATACGCAGTATTTT; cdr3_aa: CASSLIQQGNRADTQYF
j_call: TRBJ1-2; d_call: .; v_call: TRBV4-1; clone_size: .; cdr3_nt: TGCGCCAGCAGCCAAGATCCCGTCGAACTCGACTATGGCTACACCTTC; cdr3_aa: CASSQDPVELDYGYTF
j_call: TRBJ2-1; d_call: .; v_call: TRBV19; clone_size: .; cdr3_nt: TGTGCCAGTAGTTCACAGGTTTACAATGAGCAGTTCTTC; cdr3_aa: CASSSQVYNEQFF
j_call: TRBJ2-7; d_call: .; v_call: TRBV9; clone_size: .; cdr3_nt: TGTGCCAGCAGCCCAGGACCAGCCATGACCCCCTACGAGCAGTACTTC; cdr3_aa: CASSPGPAMTPYEQYF
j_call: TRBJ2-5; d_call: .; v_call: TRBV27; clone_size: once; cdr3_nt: TGTGCCAGCAGTTTATTTGTGGGCCTGGGAGAGACCCAGTACTTC; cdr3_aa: CASSLFVGLGETQYF
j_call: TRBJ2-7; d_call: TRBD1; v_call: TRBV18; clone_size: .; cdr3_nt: TGTGCCAGCTCACCACCGAACAGGGGGCTGGACGAGCAGTACTTC; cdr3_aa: CASSPPNRGLDEQYF
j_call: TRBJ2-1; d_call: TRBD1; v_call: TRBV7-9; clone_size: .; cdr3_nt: TGTGCCAGCAGCTCGGGACAGGGGATCTACAATGAGCAGTTCTTC; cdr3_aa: CASSSGQGIYNEQFF
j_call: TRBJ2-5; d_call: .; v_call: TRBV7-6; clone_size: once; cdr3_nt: TGTGCCAGCAGCTTAGCATCCGCGGCCGGGGGCGTGGAGACCCAGTACTTC; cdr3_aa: CASSLASAAGGVETQYF
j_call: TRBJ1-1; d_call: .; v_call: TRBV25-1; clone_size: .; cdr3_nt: TGTGCCAGCAGTGAATACCCAGTGTATTATGGAGCTTTCTTT; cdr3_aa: CASSEYPVYYGAFF
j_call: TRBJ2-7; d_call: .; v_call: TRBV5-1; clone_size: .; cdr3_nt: TGCGCCAGCAGCTTGAGAGTTGGCTCCTACGAGCAGTACTTC; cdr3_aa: CASSLRVGSYEQYF
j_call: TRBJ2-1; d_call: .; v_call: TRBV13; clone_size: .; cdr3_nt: TGTGCCAGCAGCTTAGGGTACGGTCGGAATGAGCAGTTCTTC; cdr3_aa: CASSLGYGRNEQFF
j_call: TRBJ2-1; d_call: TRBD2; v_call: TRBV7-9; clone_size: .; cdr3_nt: TGTGCCAGCAGCCCACTAAGGACTAGCCCCTACAATGAGCAGTTCTTC; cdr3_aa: CASSPLRTSPYNEQFF
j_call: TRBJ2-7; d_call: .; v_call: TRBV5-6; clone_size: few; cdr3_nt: TGTGCCAGCAGCTTGCTGCAGGCGGGCTACGAGCAGTACTTC; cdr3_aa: CASSLLQAGYEQYF
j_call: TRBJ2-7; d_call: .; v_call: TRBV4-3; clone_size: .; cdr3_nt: TGCGCCAGCAGCCATACAACGACAGGTTACGAGCAGTACTTC; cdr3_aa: CASSHTTTGYEQYF
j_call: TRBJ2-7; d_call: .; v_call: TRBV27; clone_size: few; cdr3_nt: TGTGCCAGCAGCCGTACCTCCTACGAGCAGTACTTC; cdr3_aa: CASSRTSYEQYF
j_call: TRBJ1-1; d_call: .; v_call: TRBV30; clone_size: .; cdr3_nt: TGTGCCTGGAGTGAGACAGCGAACACTGAAGCTTTCTTT; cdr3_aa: CAWSETANTEAFF
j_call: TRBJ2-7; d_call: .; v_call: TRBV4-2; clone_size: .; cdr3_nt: TGTGCCAGCAGCTTGGTAGGCGATCCCTACGAGCAGTACTTC; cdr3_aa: CASSLVGDPYEQYF
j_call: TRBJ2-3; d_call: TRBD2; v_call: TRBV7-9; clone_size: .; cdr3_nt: TGTGCCAGCAGCACTACTAGCGGGGGACCAGATACGCAGTATTTT; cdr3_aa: CASSTTSGGPDTQYF
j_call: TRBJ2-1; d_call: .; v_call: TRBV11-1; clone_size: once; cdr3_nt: TGTGCCAGCAGCTTAGCGGGGCTCTCGGGGGTGCAGTTCTTC; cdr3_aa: CASSLAGLSGVQFF
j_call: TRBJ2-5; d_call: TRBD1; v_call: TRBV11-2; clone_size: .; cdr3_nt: TGTGCCAGCAGCTTCTCGGGACAGGGACAAGAGACCCAGTACTTC; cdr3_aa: CASSFSGQGQETQYF
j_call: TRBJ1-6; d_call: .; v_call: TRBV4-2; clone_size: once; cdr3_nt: TGTGCCAGCAGCCAGGAAGGGGGGGGTTTCGGTTCACCCCTCCACTTT; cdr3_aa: CASSQEGGGFGSPLHF
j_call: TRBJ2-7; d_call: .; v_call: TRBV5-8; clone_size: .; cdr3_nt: TGTGCCAGCAGCTTTGGGACGGTGTACGAGCAGTACTTC; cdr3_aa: CASSFGTVYEQYF
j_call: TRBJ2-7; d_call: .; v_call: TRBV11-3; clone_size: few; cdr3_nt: TGTGCCAGCAGCATATCCGGCTCCTACGAGCAGTACTTC; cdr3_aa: CASSISGSYEQYF
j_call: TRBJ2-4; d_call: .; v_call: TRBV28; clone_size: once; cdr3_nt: TGTGCCAGCAGTCCACGGGAAGGGGGGAACATTCAGTACTTC; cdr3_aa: CASSPREGGNIQYF
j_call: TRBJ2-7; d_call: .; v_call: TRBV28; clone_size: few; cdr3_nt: TGTGCCAGCAGTGTGAGACTAGGTGTAAGCTACGAGCAGTACTTC; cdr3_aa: CASSVRLGVSYEQYF
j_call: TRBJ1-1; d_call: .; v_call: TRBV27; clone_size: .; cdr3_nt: TGTGCCAGCAGGCAAGGGGGGACGAACACTGAAGCTTTCTTT; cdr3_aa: CASRQGGTNTEAFF